These T cell receptor beta chains were read from a single sample in a study of blood T cell repertoires in COVID-19. Data came from immunoSEQ multiplex PCR; TCRdb stores just in-frame clones and leaves some out. The data show some 350,000 clones, around nine tenths seen once. Material: peripheral blood. The receptor source for this set is a woman between 18 and 29 years old who had recovered from COVID-19. The CDR3 runs from the conserved cysteine through the conserved F or W. The order of the fields is CDR3 protein, CDR3 DNA, J gene, V gene, CDR3 length, D gene. A D gene is named only where the DNA matches it firmly.

CASGFGIGGRGSPLHF TGTGCTAGTGGTTTTGGGATAGGGGGACGGGGTTCACCCCTCCACTTT TRBJ1-6 TRBV12-5 16 -
CASSSSSGLAGGAEQFF TGTGCCAGCAGCTCCTCCTCTGGACTAGCGGGAGGGGCGGAGCAGTTCTTC TRBJ2-1 TRBV7-9 17 TRBD2
CASIPRDRGYGYTF TGTGCCAGCATTCCCCGGGACAGGGGCTATGGCTACACCTTC TRBJ1-2 TRBV2 14 TRBD1
CASTRGTGTYNEQFF TGTGCCAGCACCAGGGGGACAGGAACCTACAATGAGCAGTTCTTC TRBJ2-1 TRBV27 15 TRBD1
CASSLAPGQGAGQPQHF TGTGCCAGCAGCTTAGCACCGGGACAGGGGGCTGGGCAGCCCCAGCATTTT TRBJ1-5 TRBV5-6 17 TRBD1
CASSARDTDRSVF TGTGCCAGCAGCGCCCGGGACACCGATCGATCGGTTTTT TRBJ1-1 TRBV9 13 -
CASSGTSGSSYNEQFF TGTGCCAGTAGTGGGACTAGCGGGAGCTCCTACAATGAGCAGTTCTTC TRBJ2-1 TRBV19 16 TRBD2
CAISPTGSNEQFF TGTGCCATCAGTCCTACAGGGAGCAATGAGCAGTTCTTC TRBJ2-1 TRBV10-3 13 -
CASSGGLADYGDTQYF TGTGCCAGCAGTGGGGGACTAGCGGATTATGGGGATACGCAGTATTTT TRBJ2-3 TRBV6-1 16 TRBD2
CASSLSSGGQNTGELFF TGTGCCAGCAGCTTAAGTTCTGGCGGGCAGAACACCGGGGAGCTGTTTTTT TRBJ2-2 TRBV7-6 17 -
CASSFSLAGAQQFF TGTGCCAGCAGTTTTTCTCTAGCGGGAGCTCAACAGTTCTTC TRBJ2-1 TRBV27 14 TRBD2
CATSIREWAETQYF TGTGCCACCAGCATACGGGAGTGGGCGGAGACCCAGTACTTC TRBJ2-5 TRBV15 14 -